The rows below give T cell receptor beta chains drawn from one sample of a study of identical twins. TCRdb itself ran the 5' RACE reads through MiXCR, one entry per CDR3 protein. The sample holds 1.5 million to 2 million distinct CDR3 sequences; about 31% are singletons and the top ten take less than 0.35%. Material for sequencing was cord blood. Receptor source: a newborn girl in good health. CDR3s include the opening cysteine and the closing phenylalanine or tryptophan. Each record gives: clone size, V gene, J gene, D gene, CDR3 DNA, CDR3 protein. D genes are given only for firm matches. Where a row states a size, it is once, few, many or the class of an expanded clone; other rows omit it.

few	TRBV7-9	TRBJ2-3	.	TGTGCCAGCAGCTTAGCGCTTCTGCGGGGGCCCAGCACAGATACGCAGTATTTT	CASSLALLRGPSTDTQYF
.	TRBV30	TRBJ1-6	.	TGTGCCTGGAATATTAGGGTGGGACTGGGAAATTCACCCCTCCACTTT	CAWNIRVGLGNSPLHF
few	TRBV3-1	TRBJ2-4	TRBD1	TGTGCCAGCAGCCCCCTCCCGACAGGGAACATTCAGTACTTC	CASSPLPTGNIQYF
few	TRBV6-6	TRBJ2-7	.	TGTGCCAGCAGTTACAGGGGGGACCCCTCCTACGAGCAGTACTTC	CASSYRGDPSYEQYF
.	TRBV24-1	TRBJ1-5	.	TGTGCCACCAGTGATCATAACAGGGACCACAGCAATCAGCCCCAGCATTTT	CATSDHNRDHSNQPQHF
few	TRBV20-1	TRBJ2-7	.	TGCAGTGCTAGAGAACCCTGGGCTCTCGGCGAGCAGTACTTC	CSAREPWALGEQYF
.	TRBV20-1	TRBJ2-1	TRBD2	TGCAGTGCCTATCAGGAGCGGGGGAGCTCCTACAATGAGCAGTTCTTC	CSAYQERGSSYNEQFF
few	TRBV4-2	TRBJ1-2	TRBD1	TGTGCCAGCAGCCCAGGGGGATACGGCTATGGCTACACCTTC	CASSPGGYGYGYTF
many	TRBV6-5	TRBJ2-1	TRBD2	TGTGCCAGCAGTCCCGGCGGACTAGCGGATTACAATGAGCAGTTCTTC	CASSPGGLADYNEQFF
few	TRBV24-1	TRBJ2-3	.	TGTGCCACCAGTGATTTCGGGAGGGGGCGTCTCGATACGCAGTATTTT	CATSDFGRGRLDTQYF
.	TRBV20-1	TRBJ1-5	TRBD1	TGCAGTGCTAGAGATAGGGACAGGGGCCATAGCAATCAGCCCCAGCATTTT	CSARDRDRGHSNQPQHF
many	TRBV20-1	TRBJ1-2	.	TGCAGTGCCCCTCAGGGGCCCTATGGCTACACCTTC	CSAPQGPYGYTF
.	TRBV12-3/TRBV12-4	TRBJ2-3	.	TGTGCCAGCATTTTTGGGGGAGTGCGCGCAGATGCGCAGTATTTT	CASIFGGVRADAQYF
.	TRBV21-1	TRBJ2-5	.	TGTGCCAGCAGCAAATTTGGATCCCCGACTAGTCCCTACAATGAGCAGTACTTC	CASSKFGSPTSPYNEQYF
.	TRBV28	TRBJ2-7	TRBD2	TGTGCCAGCAGTGTGGGTGGGACTAGGGGTTTCCATGAGCAGTACTTC	CASSVGGTRGFHEQYF
.	TRBV9	TRBJ1-2	.	TGTGCCAGCAGCGTAGTAGGGTTACATGGCTACACCTTC	CASSVVGLHGYTF
.	TRBV28	TRBJ1-5	.	TGTGCCAGCAGTTTCGGCAGGAGTCAGCCCCAGCATTTT	CASSFGRSQPQHF
.	TRBV4-2	TRBJ1-6	.	TGTGCCAGCAGCCAAGGGAGGGGTTCCCCTAATTCACCCCTCCACTTT	CASSQGRGSPNSPLHF
.	TRBV2	TRBJ2-3	.	TGTGCCAGCGGTTCTCTAAGGGCGCAGTATTTT	CASGSLRAQYF
.	TRBV12-5	TRBJ2-2	.	TGTGCTAGTGGTTTGGTACTGTCAACAGGGCTGGGAGCGAACACCGGGGAGCTGTTTTTT	CASGLVLSTGLGANTGELFF
.	TRBV25-1	TRBJ1-1	TRBD1	TGTGCCAGCAGTGATCAAGGACAGGCGAACACTGAAGCTTTCTTT	CASSDQGQANTEAFF
.	TRBV3-1	TRBJ2-1	.	TGTGCCAGCAGCCAAGTCGGGACGGACAATGAGCAGTTCTTC	CASSQVGTDNEQFF
.	TRBV2	TRBJ2-1	TRBD2	TGTGCCAGCAATTCTGCCCTAGCGGGAGGACAGAATAAGCAGTTCTTC	CASNSALAGGQNKQFF
.	TRBV20-1	TRBJ2-4	TRBD2	TGCAGTGCTAGTCTACTAGCGGGAGTAGCCAAAAACATTCAGTACTTC	CSASLLAGVAKNIQYF
.	TRBV24-1	TRBJ2-1	.	TGTGCCACCAGTGGTCTGGGGGGATCCTACAATGAGCAGTTCTTC	CATSGLGGSYNEQFF
.	TRBV7-9	TRBJ2-7	TRBD1	TGTGCCAGCAGCTTAGCTACAGGGGGTCACTACGAGCAGTACTTC	CASSLATGGHYEQYF
.	TRBV20-1	TRBJ2-4	TRBD2	TGCAGTGCAGGTCGGGGGGGCCGGAACATTCAGTACTTC	CSAGRGGRNIQYF
.	TRBV6-5	TRBJ2-1	TRBD1	TGTGCCAGCAGTTCCACACAGGGGGCTTTCGATGAGCAGTTCTTC	CASSSTQGAFDEQFF
.	TRBV2	TRBJ2-3	TRBD2	TGTGCCAGCAGGGAACTAGCGGGAGGAAGCACAGATACGCAGTATTTT	CASRELAGGSTDTQYF
once	TRBV6-5	TRBJ2-7	.	TGTGCCAGCCTTGGGGCAGGGTCCTACGAGCAGTACTTC	CASLGAGSYEQYF
.	TRBV4-1	TRBJ1-2	.	TGCGCCAGCAGCCAACCAGGGGTGGACTATGGCTACACCTTC	CASSQPGVDYGYTF
.	TRBV20-1	TRBJ2-7	TRBD1	TGCAGTGCCGACCGACCACAGGGGAGCTCCTACGAGCAGTACTTC	CSADRPQGSSYEQYF